A selection of T cell receptor beta chains follows, all from one sample in a study of post-analysis software for immune sequencing data. TCRdb passed the PCR reads through MiXCR, listing each CDR3 protein once. The data contain about 500,000 distinct CDR3 sequences, around 40% of them singletons. The material sequenced was blood. These receptors were taken from a girl aged 10 to 17 with multiple sclerosis. The CDR3 runs from the conserved cysteine through the conserved F or W. The order of the fields is V gene, J gene, D gene, clone size, CDR3 protein, CDR3 DNA. The D gene is left open where the match is weak. Clone sizes are given selectively: once, few, many, or a class where the clone is expanded.

TRBV28	TRBJ2-6	.	.	CASRPPPGANVLTF	TGTGCCAGCAGGCCCCCCCCTGGGGCCAACGTCCTGACTTTC
TRBV4-1	TRBJ1-2	.	few	CASSEGGWRKNYGYTF	TGCGCCAGCAGCGAAGGAGGTTGGCGGAAAAACTATGGCTACACCTTC
TRBV5-1	TRBJ2-1	.	few	CASSLVVGDNEQFF	TGCGCCAGCAGCTTGGTGGTGGGAGACAATGAGCAGTTCTTC
TRBV6-6	TRBJ2-4	TRBD1	.	CASKTGTGENQYF	TGTGCCAGCAAAACCGGGACAGGGGAAAACCAGTACTTC
TRBV28	TRBJ1-4	.	.	CASSLLTGSGEKLFF	TGTGCCAGCAGTTTATTAACAGGGTCGGGTGAAAAACTGTTTTTT
TRBV5-1	TRBJ2-1	TRBD1	.	CASSSQQGYNEQFF	TGCGCCAGCAGCTCCCAACAGGGGTACAATGAGCAGTTCTTC
TRBV20-1	TRBJ2-1	TRBD2	few	CSAIDLAGVYNEQFF	TGCAGTGCTATTGATCTAGCGGGAGTTTACAATGAGCAGTTCTTC
TRBV5-1	TRBJ2-7	.	.	CASSLAGAHYEQYF	TGCGCCAGCAGTCTAGCAGGGGCCCACTACGAGCAGTACTTC
TRBV27	TRBJ2-5	TRBD1	few	CASSLLDGQGEETQYF	TGTGCCAGCAGTTTACTTGATGGACAGGGGGAAGAGACCCAGTACTTC
TRBV12-3/TRBV12-4	TRBJ2-3	.	.	CASSLTGVGTDTQYF	TGTGCCAGCAGTTTAACGGGAGTTGGCACAGATACGCAGTATTTT
TRBV6-1	TRBJ2-7	.	.	CASRGALGTEQYF	TGTGCCAGCCGAGGGGCTCTCGGCACCGAGCAGTACTTC
TRBV4-1	TRBJ1-2	.	.	CASSQDRTGTNYGYTF	TGCGCCAGCAGCCAAGATCGTACAGGGACTAACTATGGCTACACCTTC
TRBV7-6	TRBJ2-7	TRBD1	few	CASSPIQGFSEQYF	TGTGCCAGCAGCCCAATACAGGGGTTCTCCGAGCAGTACTTC
TRBV29-1	TRBJ2-7	TRBD1	.	CSVRDSRSYEQYF	TGCAGCGTCAGGGACAGTCGCTCCTACGAGCAGTACTTC
TRBV7-9	TRBJ2-3	.	.	CASSLVGPGAWSDTQYF	TGTGCCAGCAGCTTAGTTGGCCCAGGCGCTTGGTCAGATACGCAGTATTTT
TRBV25-1	TRBJ2-3	.	few	CASSDRSGVLFTDTQYF	TGTGCCAGCAGTGATCGATCAGGGGTCCTATTCACAGATACGCAGTATTTT
TRBV7-9	TRBJ1-1	.	few	CASQGDTEAFF	TGTGCCAGCCAGGGTGACACTGAAGCTTTCTTT
TRBV20-1	TRBJ1-5	.	.	CSARVRRNQPQHF	TGCAGTGCTAGAGTGAGGCGGAATCAGCCCCAGCATTTT
TRBV13	TRBJ2-5	.	.	CASSLNLLQETQYF	TGTGCCAGCAGTCTCAACCTGCTTCAAGAGACCCAGTACTTC
TRBV12-3/TRBV12-4	TRBJ1-2	.	.	CASSLSARAFYGYTF	TGTGCCAGCAGTTTATCAGCCAGGGCCTTCTATGGCTACACCTTC
TRBV5-1	TRBJ2-7	.	.	CASSFTQGIGYEQYF	TGCGCCAGCAGCTTTACACAGGGAATAGGCTACGAGCAGTACTTC
TRBV7-3	TRBJ2-1	.	few	CASSSGSSGYYNEQFF	TGTGCCAGCAGCTCGGGGAGTAGCGGATACTACAATGAGCAGTTCTTC
TRBV28	TRBJ2-1	.	few	CASSLSADITYNEQFF	TGTGCCAGCAGTTTATCGGCGGATATAACCTACAATGAGCAGTTCTTC
TRBV4-1	TRBJ2-3	TRBD2	.	CASSQARDYTDTQYF	TGCGCCAGCAGCCAAGCTCGGGACTACACAGATACGCAGTATTTT
TRBV6-1	TRBJ2-1	TRBD1	.	CASQGDRLLNEQFF	TGTGCCAGCCAGGGGGACAGGCTCCTCAATGAGCAGTTCTTC
TRBV27	TRBJ2-1	TRBD2	.	CASSSSGRDKRNEQFF	TGTGCCAGCAGTTCTAGCGGGAGGGATAAACGCAATGAGCAGTTCTTC
TRBV12-5	TRBJ2-1	.	few	CASGLSTGHEQFF	TGTGCTAGTGGTTTGTCAACAGGGCATGAGCAGTTCTTC
TRBV20-1	TRBJ2-5	.	few	CSAAAGLQEIQYF	TGCAGTGCCGCGGCAGGGCTCCAAGAGATCCAGTACTTC
TRBV5-1	TRBJ1-5	.	.	CASSPAGGYQPQHF	TGCGCCAGCAGCCCGGCGGGGGGTTACCAGCCCCAGCATTTT
TRBV6-6	TRBJ1-5	.	few	CASSIDRFYQPQHF	TGTGCCAGCAGCATTGACAGATTTTATCAGCCCCAGCATTTT
TRBV28	TRBJ1-4	.	.	CASTAPGGFNEKLFF	TGTGCCAGCACCGCGCCGGGGGGGTTTAATGAAAAACTGTTTTTT
TRBV20-1	TRBJ2-7	TRBD2	.	CSAKVVAGHEQYF	TGCAGTGCCAAGGTGGTAGCGGGACACGAGCAGTACTTC
TRBV12-3/TRBV12-4	TRBJ2-4	.	few	CASSPWGGVDKNIQYF	TGTGCCAGCAGCCCTTGGGGCGGAGTAGATAAAAACATTCAGTACTTC
TRBV4-1	TRBJ1-2	.	few	CASSQVRTEIYGYTF	TGCGCCAGCAGCCAAGTCCGGACAGAGATCTATGGCTACACCTTC
TRBV7-8	TRBJ1-4	.	few	CASSLGSGSNEKLFF	TGTGCCAGCAGCTTAGGGTCGGGCTCAAATGAAAAACTGTTTTTT
TRBV3-1	TRBJ2-1	TRBD2	.	CASSHERTSEYNEQFF	TGTGCCAGCAGCCATGAGCGGACTAGCGAATACAATGAGCAGTTCTTC